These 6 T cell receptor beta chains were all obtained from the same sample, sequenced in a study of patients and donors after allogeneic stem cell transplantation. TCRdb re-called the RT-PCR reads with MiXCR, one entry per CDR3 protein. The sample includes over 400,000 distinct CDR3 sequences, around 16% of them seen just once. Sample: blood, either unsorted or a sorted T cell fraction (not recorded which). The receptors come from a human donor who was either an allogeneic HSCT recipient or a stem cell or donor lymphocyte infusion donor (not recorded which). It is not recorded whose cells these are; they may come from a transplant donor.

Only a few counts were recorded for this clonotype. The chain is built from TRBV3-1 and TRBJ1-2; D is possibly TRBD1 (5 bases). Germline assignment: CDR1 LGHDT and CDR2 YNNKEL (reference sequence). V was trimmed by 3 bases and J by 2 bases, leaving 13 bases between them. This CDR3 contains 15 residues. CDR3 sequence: CASSQPLGANYGYTF. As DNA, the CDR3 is TGTGCCAGCAGCCAGCCGTTAGGGGCCAACTATGGCTACACCTTC.

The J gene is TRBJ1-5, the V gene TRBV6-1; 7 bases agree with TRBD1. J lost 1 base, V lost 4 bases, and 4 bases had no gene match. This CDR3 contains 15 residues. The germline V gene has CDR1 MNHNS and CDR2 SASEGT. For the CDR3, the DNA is TGTGCCAGCAGTGGGGGGACAGTAAGCAATCAGCCCCAGCATTTT. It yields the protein CASSGGTVSNQPQHF.

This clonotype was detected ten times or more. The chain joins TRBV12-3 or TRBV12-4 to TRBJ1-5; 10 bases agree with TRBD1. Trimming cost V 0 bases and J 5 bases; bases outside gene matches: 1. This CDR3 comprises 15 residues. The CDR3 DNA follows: TGTGCCAGCAGTTTAGCGGGACAGGGGTATCAGCCCCAGCATTTT. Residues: CASSLAGQGYQPQHF.

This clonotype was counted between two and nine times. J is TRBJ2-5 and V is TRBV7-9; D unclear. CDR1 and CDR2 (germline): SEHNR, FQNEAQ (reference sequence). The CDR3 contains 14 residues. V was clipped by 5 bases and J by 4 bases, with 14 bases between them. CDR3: CASSHSGVGETQYF. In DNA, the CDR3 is TGTGCCAGCAGCCACAGTGGCGTGGGAGAGACCCAGTACTTC.

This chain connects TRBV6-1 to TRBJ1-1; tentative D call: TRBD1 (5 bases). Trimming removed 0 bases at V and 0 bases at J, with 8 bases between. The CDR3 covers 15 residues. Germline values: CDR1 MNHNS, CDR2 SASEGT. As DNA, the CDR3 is TGTGCCAGCAGTGAAGCGTCAGGGATGAACACTGAAGCTTTCTTT. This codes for CASSEASGMNTEAFF.

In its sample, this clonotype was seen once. The CDR3 spells CASSLERGSNSPLHF. The CDR3 DNA reads TGTGCCAGCAGCTTGGAGAGGGGGAGTAATTCACCCCTCCACTTT. This rearrangement joins TRBV5-6 to TRBJ1-6; D is perhaps TRBD1 (6 bases). This CDR3 contains 15 residues. Germline V gene data show CDR1 as SGHDT and CDR2 as YYEEEE. With 0 bases removed from V and 6 bases from J, the gap between germline ends came to 10 bases.